Described below is a single T cell receptor beta chain sequence and its context. Its antigen remains unknown. The record originates from a study of PD-1 blockade in classical Hodgkin lymphoma. The study, taken as a whole, reports: CD4+ TCR diversity, unlike CD8+, climbed significantly by C4D1. Underlying causes for the observed repertoire differences were not defined, possibly disease activity or prior therapy.

Using immunoSEQ multiplex PCR, the repertoire was profiled, and TCRdb retains in-frame clones only, with some absent. The sample contains 45,000 to 55,000 clones, over 75% of which appear only once. All patients experienced relapse after autologous stem cell transplantation, and brentuximab vedotin exposure was variable. Best overall response was complete response, partial response or progressive disease in these relapsed/refractory classical Hodgkin lymphoma patients. Specimen: peripheral blood mononuclear cells (PBMCs), collected at baseline. The clonotype originates from a human donor with classical Hodgkin lymphoma.

CDR3 sequence: CASSPTATSGQFF. As DNA, the CDR3 is TGTGCCAGCTCACCTACAGCGACTAGCGGGCAGTTCTTC. This sequence joins TRBV18 and TRBJ2-1; 9 nucleotides align to TRBD2. The CDR3 contains 13 residues. With 3 bases clipped from V and 12 bases from J, the junction kept 6 bases outside the gene matches. Germline assignment: CDR1 KGHSH and CDR2 LQKENI.